This T cell receptor (beta chain) was captured by sequencing in a study of vaccination effects on CD4 cells after COVID-19. Regarding this clone: Its antigen is undetermined.

Study-level points and caveats: Infection- and vaccine-induced clones contracted markedly late after vaccination.

Investigators separated out CD4+ T cells once approximately 9 days of culture had passed. Recipients of the vaccine had no prior SARS-CoV-2 infection and negative nucleocapsid antibodies. In the cultures, half the medium was exchanged for IL-2 medium on days 3 and 7. Clones were read by immunoSEQ multiplex PCR, and TCRdb kept only the in-frame ones, dropping some. The sample lists 37,000 or so clones, roughly 74% occurring once. Germline assignment: CDR1 KGHSH and CDR2 LQKENI. V lost 1 base, J lost 3 bases, and 9 bases lay in between. The length of the CDR3 is 15 residues. The chain recombines TRBV18 with TRBJ2-2; D unclear. The input for sequencing was CD4+ T cells from PBMCs cultured without peptide, taken before COVID-19 vaccination. The receptor was isolated from a human donor who received a COVID-19 vaccine. For the CDR3, the DNA is TGTGCCAGCTCACCACTAGTAACTTACACCGGGGAGCTGTTTTTT. Translated, it gives CASSPLVTYTGELFF.